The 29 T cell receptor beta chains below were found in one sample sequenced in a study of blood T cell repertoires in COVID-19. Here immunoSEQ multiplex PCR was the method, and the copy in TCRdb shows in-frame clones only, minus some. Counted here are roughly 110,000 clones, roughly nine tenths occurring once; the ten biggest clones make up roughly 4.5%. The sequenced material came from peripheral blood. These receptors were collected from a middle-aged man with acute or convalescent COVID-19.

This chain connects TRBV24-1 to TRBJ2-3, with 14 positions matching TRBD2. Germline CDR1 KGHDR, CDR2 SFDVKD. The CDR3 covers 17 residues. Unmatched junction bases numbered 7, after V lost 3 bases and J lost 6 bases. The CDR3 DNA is TGTGCCACCAGTGATCTAGGACTAGCGGGAGGATCCGATACGCAGTATTTT. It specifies CATSDLGLAGGSDTQYF.

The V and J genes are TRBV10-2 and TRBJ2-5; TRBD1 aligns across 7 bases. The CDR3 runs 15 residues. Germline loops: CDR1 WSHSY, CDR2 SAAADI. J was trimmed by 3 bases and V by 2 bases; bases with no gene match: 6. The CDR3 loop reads CASSEPGTAKETQYF. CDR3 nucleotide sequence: TGCGCCAGCAGTGAGCCCGGGACAGCAAAAGAGACCCAGTACTTC.

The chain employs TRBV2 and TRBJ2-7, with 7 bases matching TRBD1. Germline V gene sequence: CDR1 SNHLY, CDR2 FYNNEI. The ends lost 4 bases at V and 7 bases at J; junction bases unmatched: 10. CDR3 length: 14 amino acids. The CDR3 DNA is TGTGCCAGCAGTGTCCCCGACAGGGTTAGGGAGCAGTACTTC. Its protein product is CASSVPDRVREQYF.

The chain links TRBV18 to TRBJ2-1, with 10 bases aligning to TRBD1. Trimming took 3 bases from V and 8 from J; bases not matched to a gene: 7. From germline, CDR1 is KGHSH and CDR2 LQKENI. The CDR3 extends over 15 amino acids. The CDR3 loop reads CASSPDRGALDEQFF. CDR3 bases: TGTGCCAGCTCACCGGACAGGGGGGCGCTGGATGAGCAGTTCTTC.

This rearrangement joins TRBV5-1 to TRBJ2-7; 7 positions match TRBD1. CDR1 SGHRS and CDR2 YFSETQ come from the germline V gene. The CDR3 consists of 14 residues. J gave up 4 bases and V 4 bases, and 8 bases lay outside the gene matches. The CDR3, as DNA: TGCGCCAGCAGCCAAGGGACAGAGGCATACGAGCAGTACTTC. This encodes CASSQGTEAYEQYF.

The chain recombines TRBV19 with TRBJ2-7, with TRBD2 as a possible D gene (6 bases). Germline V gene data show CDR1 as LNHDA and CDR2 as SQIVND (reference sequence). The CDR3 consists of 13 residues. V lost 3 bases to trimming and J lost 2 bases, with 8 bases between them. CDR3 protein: CASSIAGPYEQYF. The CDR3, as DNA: TGTGCCAGTAGTATTGCGGGACCCTACGAGCAGTACTTC.

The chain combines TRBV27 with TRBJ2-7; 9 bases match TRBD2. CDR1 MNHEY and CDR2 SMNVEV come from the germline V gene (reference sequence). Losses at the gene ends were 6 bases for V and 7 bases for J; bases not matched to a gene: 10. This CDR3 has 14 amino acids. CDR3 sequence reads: CASRMSGTSMEQYF. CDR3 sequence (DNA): TGTGCCAGCAGGATGTCCGGGACTAGCATGGAGCAGTACTTC.

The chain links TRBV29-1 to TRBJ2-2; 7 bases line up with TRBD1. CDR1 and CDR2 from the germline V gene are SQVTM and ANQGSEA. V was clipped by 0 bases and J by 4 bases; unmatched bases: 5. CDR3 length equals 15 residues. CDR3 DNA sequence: TGCAGCGTTGAAGAACAGGGGCGAGGCACCGGGGAGCTGTTTTTT. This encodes CSVEEQGRGTGELFF.

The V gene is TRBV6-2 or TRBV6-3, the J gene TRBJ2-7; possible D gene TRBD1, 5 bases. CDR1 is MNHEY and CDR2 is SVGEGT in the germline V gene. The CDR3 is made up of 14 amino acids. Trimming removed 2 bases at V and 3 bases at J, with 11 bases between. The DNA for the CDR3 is TGTGCCAGCAGTTACCTAGGGGATCTCTACGAGCAGTACTTC. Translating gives CASSYLGDLYEQYF.

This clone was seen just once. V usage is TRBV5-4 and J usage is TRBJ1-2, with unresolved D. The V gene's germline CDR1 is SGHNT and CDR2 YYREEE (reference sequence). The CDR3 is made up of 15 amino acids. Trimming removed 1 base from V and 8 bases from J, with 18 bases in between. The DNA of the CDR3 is TGTGCCAGCAGCTTGAGAGGATCGGGGAATTACGGCTACACCTTC. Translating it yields CASSLRGSGNYGYTF. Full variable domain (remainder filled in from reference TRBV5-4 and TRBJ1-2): ETGVTQSPTHLIKTRGQQVTLRCSSQSGHNTVSWYQQALGQGPQFIFQYYREEENGRGNFPPRFSGLQFPNYSSELNVNALELDDSALYLCASSLRGSGNYGYTFGSGTRLTVV.

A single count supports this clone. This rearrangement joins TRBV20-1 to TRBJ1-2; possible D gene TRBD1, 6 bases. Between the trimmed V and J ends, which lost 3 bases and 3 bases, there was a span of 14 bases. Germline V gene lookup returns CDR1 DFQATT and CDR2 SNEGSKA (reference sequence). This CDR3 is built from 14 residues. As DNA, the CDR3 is TGCAGTGCTAGTAACGACAGGCCCGACTATGGCTACACCTTC. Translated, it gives CSASNDRPDYGYTF.

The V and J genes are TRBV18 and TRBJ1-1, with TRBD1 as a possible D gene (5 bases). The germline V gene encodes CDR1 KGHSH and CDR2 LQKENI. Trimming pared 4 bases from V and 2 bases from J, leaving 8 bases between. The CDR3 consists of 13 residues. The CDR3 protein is CASSQGPNTEAFF. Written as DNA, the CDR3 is TGTGCCAGCTCACAGGGGCCCAACACTGAAGCTTTCTTT.

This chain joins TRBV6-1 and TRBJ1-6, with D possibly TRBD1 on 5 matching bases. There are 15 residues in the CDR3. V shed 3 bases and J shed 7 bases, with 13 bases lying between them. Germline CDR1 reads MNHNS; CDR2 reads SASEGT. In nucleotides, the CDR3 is TGTGCCAGCAGTGAGGGGGGAGTGGCGAATTCACCCCTCCACTTT. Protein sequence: CASSEGGVANSPLHF.

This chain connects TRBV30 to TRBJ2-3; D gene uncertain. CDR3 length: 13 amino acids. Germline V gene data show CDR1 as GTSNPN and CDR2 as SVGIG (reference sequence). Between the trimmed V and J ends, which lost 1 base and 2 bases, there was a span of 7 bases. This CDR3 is CAWSGGITDTQYF. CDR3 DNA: TGTGCCTGGAGTGGCGGCATCACAGATACGCAGTATTTT.

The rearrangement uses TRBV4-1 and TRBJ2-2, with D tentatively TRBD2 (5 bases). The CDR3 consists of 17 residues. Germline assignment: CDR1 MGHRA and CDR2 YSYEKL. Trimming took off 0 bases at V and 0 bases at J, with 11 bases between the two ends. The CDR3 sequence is CASSQDFGGANTGELFF. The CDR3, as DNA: TGCGCCAGCAGCCAAGATTTCGGAGGAGCGAACACCGGGGAGCTGTTTTTT.

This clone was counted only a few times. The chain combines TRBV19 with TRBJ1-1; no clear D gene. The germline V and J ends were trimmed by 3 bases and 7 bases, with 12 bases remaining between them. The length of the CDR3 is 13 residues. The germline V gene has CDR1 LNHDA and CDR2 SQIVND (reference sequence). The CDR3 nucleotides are TGTGCCAGTAGTATTGACCCCGGGGTTGAAGCTTTCTTT. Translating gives CASSIDPGVEAFF.

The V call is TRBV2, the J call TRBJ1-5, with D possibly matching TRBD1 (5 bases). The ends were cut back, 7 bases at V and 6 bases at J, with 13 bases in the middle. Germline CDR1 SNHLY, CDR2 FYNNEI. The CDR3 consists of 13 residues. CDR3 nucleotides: TGTGCCAGCACGCGCTCTCAGGGTCAGCCCCAGCATTTT. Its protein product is CASTRSQGQPQHF.

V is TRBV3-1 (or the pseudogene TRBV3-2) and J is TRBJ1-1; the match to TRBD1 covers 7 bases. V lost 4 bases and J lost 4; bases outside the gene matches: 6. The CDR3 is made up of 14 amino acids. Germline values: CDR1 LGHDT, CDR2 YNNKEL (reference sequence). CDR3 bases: TGTGCCAGCAGCCGAGAGGACAGGACCACTGAAGCTTTCTTT. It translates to CASSREDRTTEAFF.

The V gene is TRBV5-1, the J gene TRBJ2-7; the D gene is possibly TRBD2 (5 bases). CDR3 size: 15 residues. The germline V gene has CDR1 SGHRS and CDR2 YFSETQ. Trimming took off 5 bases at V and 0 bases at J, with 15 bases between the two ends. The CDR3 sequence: CASRGSVTSSYEQYF. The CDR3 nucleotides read TGCGCCAGCAGAGGGAGCGTGACGAGCTCCTACGAGCAGTACTTC.

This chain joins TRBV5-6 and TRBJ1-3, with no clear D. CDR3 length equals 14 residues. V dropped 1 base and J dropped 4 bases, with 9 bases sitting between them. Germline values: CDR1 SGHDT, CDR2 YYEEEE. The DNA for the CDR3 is TGTGCCAGCAGCTTGCCCGCACAGGGAAACACCATATATTTT. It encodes CASSLPAQGNTIYF.

CDR3: CASRPMTGHSPLHF. The CDR3 DNA is TGTGCCAGCAGACCCATGACAGGGCATTCACCCCTCCACTTT. The chain joins TRBV2 to TRBJ1-6, with 7 bases matching TRBD1. V trimming: 6 bases; J trimming: 8 bases; junction bases outside the gene matches: 7. Germline V gene lookup returns CDR1 SNHLY and CDR2 FYNNEI. The CDR3 has 14 residues. The full variable domain, with the rest looked up from reference TRBV2 and TRBJ1-6, is EPEVTQTPSHQVTQMGQEVILRCVPISNHLYFYWYRQILGQKVEFLVSFYNNEISEKSEIFDDQFSVERPDGSNFTLKIRSTKLEDSAMYFCASRPMTGHSPLHFGNGTRLTVT.

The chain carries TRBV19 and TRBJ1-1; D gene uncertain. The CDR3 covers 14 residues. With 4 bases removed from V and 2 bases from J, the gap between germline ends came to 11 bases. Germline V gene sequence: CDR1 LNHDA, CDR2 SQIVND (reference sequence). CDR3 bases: TGTGCCAGTAGTAGAAACAGATTAAACACTGAAGCTTTCTTT. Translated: CASSRNRLNTEAFF. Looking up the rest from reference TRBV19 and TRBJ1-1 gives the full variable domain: DGGITQSPKYLFRKEGQNVTLSCEQNLNHDAMYWYRQDPGQGLRLIYYSQIVNDFQKGDIAEGYSVSREKKESFPLTVTSAQKNPTAFYLCASSRNRLNTEAFFGQGTRLTVV.

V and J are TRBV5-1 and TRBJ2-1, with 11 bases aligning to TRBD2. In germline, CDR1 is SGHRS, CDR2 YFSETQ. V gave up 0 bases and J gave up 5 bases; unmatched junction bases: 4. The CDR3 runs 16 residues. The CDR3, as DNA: TGCGCCAGCAGCTTGGAGGGACTAGCGGCGAACAATGAGCAGTTCTTC. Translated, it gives CASSLEGLAANNEQFF. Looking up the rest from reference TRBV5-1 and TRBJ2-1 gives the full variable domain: KAGVTQTPRYLIKTRGQQVTLSCSPISGHRSVSWYQQTPGQGLQFLFEYFSETQRNKGNFPGRFSGRQFSNSRSEMNVSTLELGDSALYLCASSLEGLAANNEQFFGPGTRLTVL.

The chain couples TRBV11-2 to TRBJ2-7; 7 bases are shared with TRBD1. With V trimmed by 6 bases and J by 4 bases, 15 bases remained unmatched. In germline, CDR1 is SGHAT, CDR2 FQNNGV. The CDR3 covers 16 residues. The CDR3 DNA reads TGTGCCAGCAGGCAGGACAGGTATCCCGTCGATTACGAGCAGTACTTC. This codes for CASRQDRYPVDYEQYF.

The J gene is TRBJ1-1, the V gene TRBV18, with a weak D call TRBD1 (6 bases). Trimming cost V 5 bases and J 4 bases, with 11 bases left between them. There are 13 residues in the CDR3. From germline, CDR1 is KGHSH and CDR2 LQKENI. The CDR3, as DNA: TGTGCCAGCTCAGCGACCAGGGGCACTGAAGCTTTCTTT. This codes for CASSATRGTEAFF.

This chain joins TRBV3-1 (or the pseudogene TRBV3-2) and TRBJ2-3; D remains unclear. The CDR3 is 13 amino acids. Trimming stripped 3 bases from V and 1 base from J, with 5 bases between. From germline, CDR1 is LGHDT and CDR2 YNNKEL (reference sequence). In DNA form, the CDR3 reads TGTGCCAGCAGCCATAGAGGCACAGATACGCAGTATTTT. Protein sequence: CASSHRGTDTQYF.

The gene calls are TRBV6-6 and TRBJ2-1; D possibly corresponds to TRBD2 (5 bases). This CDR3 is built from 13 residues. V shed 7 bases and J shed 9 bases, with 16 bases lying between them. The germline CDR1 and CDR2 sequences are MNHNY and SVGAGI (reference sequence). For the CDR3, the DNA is TGTGCCAGCACCCTCCACCCCGGAGGTGAGCAGTTCTTC. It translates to CASTLHPGGEQFF.

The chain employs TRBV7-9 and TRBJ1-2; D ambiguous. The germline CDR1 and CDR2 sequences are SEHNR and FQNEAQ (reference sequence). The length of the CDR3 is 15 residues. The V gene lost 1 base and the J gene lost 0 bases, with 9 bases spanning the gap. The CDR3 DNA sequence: TGTGCCAGCAGCTTAGGTGCGGGTACTAACTATGGCTACACCTTC. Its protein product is CASSLGAGTNYGYTF.

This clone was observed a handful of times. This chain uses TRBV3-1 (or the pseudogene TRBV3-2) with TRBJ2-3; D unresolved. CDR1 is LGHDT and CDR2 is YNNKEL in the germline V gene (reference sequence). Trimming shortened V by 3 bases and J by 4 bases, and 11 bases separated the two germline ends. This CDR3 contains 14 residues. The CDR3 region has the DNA TGTGCCAGCAGCCACTTGACATCCCCAGATACGCAGTATTTT. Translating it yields CASSHLTSPDTQYF.